Detailed here is one T cell receptor (beta chain). The data originate from a study of blood T cell repertoires in COVID-19. The method was immunoSEQ multiplex PCR; TCRdb's version includes in-frame clones alone and lacks a portion of them. This sample has approximately 250,000 clones; 91% occur once, and the top ten carry 2.8%. The sequence came from a man in his forties who had been exposed to COVID-19. Sequencing was done on a sample of PBMCs or T cells enriched from blood (not recorded which).

DNA of the CDR3: TGTGCCAGTAGTATCTCGAGTTTATCCTACAATGAGCAGTTCTTC. The encoded protein is CASSISSLSYNEQFF. The V call is TRBV19, the J call TRBJ2-1; D not resolved. CDR1 is LNHDA, CDR2 SQIVND, per germline (reference sequence). V dropped 3 bases and J dropped 1 base, with 10 bases sitting between them. The CDR3 loop spans 15 amino acids.